This TCR beta chain was identified in a study of blood T cell repertoires in COVID-19. Study in general: Donors in the United States, Italy and Spain gave samples during acute or convalescent COVID-19. The analysed material was cDNA or gDNA that came from T cells, B-cell-depleted T cells, or PBMCs.

Trimming cost V 4 bases and J 3 bases, with 15 bases left between them. CDR3 length: 15 amino acids. Germline V gene lookup returns CDR1 SQVTM and CDR2 ANQGSEA. Authors' methods: Reference gene primers were amplified, and this amplification served to estimate nucleated cell counts. Data came from immunoSEQ multiplex PCR; TCRdb stores just in-frame clones and leaves some out. The V and J calls and the clone size are those of that table, but D and trimming were determined from the DNA. The sample shows over 250,000 clones, about three quarters of them seen only once. The chain uses TRBV29-1 and TRBJ2-2; possibly TRBD2 for D (6 bases). The sample comprised peripheral blood. The sequence derives from a woman older than 75 with acute or convalescent COVID-19. The CDR3 DNA reads as TGCAGCGTTGTTGTGGGGGGAGTTCACACCGGGGAGCTGTTTTTT. Amino acids: CSVVVGGVHTGELFF.